This T cell receptor beta chain was retrieved from a study of spatial heterogeneity in lung cancer. Across the study: Consistently, beta-chain sequences turned up in larger numbers than alpha-chain sequences did.

Time point specified: sample taken at primary tumor resection. Whole RNA, isolated from tumor, nontumor lung or frozen PBMC, was sequenced without prior sorting. A total of around 67 untreated early-stage non-small cell lung cancer patients served as donors. Single TCR cDNA molecules each had their own unique molecular identifier. TCRdb called the 5' RACE reads again in MiXCR, with one record for every CDR3 protein. The sample contains roughly 46,000 distinct CDR3 sequences, 10% to 15% of which appear only once. The CDR3 has 14 amino acids. Germline V gene data show CDR1 as PRHDT and CDR2 as FYEKMQ (reference sequence). The V end lost 1 base, the J end lost 7 bases, and 14 bases lay between the germline ends.

The rearrangement links TRBV13 to TRBJ2-7; D gene ambiguous. Sequencing used PBMCs, obtained at surgery. The source is a female donor with early-stage non-small cell lung cancer. The CDR3 loop is CASSLVDAYGEQYF. CDR3 DNA: TGTGCCAGCAGCTTAGTGGATGCTTACGGGGAGCAGTACTTC.